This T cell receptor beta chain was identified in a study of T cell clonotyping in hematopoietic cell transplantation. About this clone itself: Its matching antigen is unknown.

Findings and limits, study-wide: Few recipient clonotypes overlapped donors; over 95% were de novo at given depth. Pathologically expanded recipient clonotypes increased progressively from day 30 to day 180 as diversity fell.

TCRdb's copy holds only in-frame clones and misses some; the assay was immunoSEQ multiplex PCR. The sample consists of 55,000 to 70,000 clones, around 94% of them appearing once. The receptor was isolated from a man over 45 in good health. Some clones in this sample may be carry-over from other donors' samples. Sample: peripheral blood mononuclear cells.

In DNA form, the CDR3 reads TGTGCCAGCAGCCGGATGACAGGGGGCGAATCTGAAGCTTTCTTT. This codes for CASSRMTGGESEAFF. V gene TRBV4-2 combines with J gene TRBJ1-1; 10 bases line up with TRBD1. With 4 bases clipped from V and 6 bases from J, the junction kept 8 bases outside the gene matches. CDR1 and CDR2 (germline): LGHNA, YNFKEQ. The CDR3 contains 15 residues.